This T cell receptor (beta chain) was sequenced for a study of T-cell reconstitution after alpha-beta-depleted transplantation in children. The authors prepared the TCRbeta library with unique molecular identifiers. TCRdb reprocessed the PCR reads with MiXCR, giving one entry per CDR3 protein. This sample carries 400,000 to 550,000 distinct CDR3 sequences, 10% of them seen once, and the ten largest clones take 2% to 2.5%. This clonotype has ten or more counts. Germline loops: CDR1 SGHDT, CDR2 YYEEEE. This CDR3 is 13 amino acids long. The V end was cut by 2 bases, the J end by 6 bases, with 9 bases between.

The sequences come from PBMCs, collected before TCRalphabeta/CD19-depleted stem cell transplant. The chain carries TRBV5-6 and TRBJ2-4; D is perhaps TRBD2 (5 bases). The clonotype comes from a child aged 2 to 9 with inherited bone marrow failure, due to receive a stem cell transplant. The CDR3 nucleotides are TGTGCCAGCAGCTTCCGAGAGGGAAACATTCAGTACTTC. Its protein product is CASSFREGNIQYF.